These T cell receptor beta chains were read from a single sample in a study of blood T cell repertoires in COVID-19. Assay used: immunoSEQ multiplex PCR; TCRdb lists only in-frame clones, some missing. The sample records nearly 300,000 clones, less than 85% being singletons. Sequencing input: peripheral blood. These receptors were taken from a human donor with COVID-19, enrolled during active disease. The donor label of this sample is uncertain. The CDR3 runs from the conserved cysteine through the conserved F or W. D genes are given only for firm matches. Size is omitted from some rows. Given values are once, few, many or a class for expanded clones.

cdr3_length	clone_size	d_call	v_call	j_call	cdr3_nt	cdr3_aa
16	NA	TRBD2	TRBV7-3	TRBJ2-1	TGTGCCAGCAGCACTCAAGCGGGACTGCCGCACAATGAGCAGTTCTTC	CASSTQAGLPHNEQFF
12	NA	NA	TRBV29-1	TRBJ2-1	TGCAATGGGGGACAGTCGGAGGGTGAGCAGTTCTTC	CNGGQSEGEQFF
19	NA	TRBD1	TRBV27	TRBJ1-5	TGTGCCAGCAGTTTAGGGCCCGGGCAGGGGGCTGATAGCAATCAGCCCCAGCATTTT	CASSLGPGQGADSNQPQHF
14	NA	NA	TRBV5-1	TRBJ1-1	TGCGCCAGCAGCTTGGAAGTACAGAACACTGAAGCTTTCTTT	CASSLEVQNTEAFF
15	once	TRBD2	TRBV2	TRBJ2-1	TGTGCCAGCAGCGAAACTAGCGGGGCCTACAATGAGCAGTTCTTC	CASSETSGAYNEQFF
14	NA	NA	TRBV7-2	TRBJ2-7	TGTGCCAGCAGCTTAGTCAAGGTTACTAGCGAGCAGTACTTC	CASSLVKVTSEQYF
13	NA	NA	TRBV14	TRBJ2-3	TGTGCCAGCCGGAGGGATGGCACAGATACGCAGTATTTT	CASRRDGTDTQYF
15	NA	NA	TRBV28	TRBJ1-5	TGTGCCAGCAGTCGCCCCGGGGGAGTCAATCAGCCCCAGCATTTT	CASSRPGGVNQPQHF
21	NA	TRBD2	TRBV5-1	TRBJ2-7	TGCGCCAGCAGCTTGGCGTCGGAAACGTTTGGGCAAGGGAGGGTGTCTTACGAGCAGTACTTC	CASSLASETFGQGRVSYEQYF
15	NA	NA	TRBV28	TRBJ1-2	TGTGCCAGCGGGAGGGCCGGGGGCTTAGGCGATGGCTACACCTTC	CASGRAGGLGDGYTF
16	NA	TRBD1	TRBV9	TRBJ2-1	TGTGCCAGCAGCCTCTTGGGACAGGAGCTTGCATCTGAGCAGTTCTTC	CASSLLGQELASEQFF
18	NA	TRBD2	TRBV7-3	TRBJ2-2	TGTGCCAGCACCCTAGGCGGCGGGAGGGGGATATCCACCGGGGAGCTGTTTTTT	CASTLGGGRGISTGELFF
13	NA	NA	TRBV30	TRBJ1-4	TGTGCCTGGAGCCCCGGTGGAGATGAAAAACTGTTTTTT	CAWSPGGDEKLFF
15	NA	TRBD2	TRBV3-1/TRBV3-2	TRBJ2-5	TGTGCCAGCAGCCCCCCCCGCGGGAGGGGGGAGACCCAGTACTTC	CASSPPRGRGETQYF
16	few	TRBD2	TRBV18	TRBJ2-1	TGTGCCAGCTCACTGGGACTAGCGGGAGGTGAGGATGAGCAGTTCTTC	CASSLGLAGGEDEQFF
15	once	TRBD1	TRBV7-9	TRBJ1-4	TGTGCCAGCAGCGTTCGGACAGGGGGCGTTGAAAAACTGTTTTTT	CASSVRTGGVEKLFF
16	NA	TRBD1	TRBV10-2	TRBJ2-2	TGCGCCAGCAGTGAGGGGGGGGACAGGGACAACGGGGAGCTGTTTTTT	CASSEGGDRDNGELFF
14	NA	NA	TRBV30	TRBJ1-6	TGTGCCTGGAGTGGGTGGGGGGATAATTCACCCCTCCACTTT	CAWSGWGDNSPLHF
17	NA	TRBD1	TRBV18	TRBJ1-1	TGTGCCAGCTCATATGGGGTTGGGGGACAGGTGAACACTGAAGCTTTCTTT	CASSYGVGGQVNTEAFF
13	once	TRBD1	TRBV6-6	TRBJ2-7	TGTGCCAGCAGCGGACAGGTTTCCTACGAGCAGTACTTC	CASSGQVSYEQYF